What follows describes a single T cell receptor beta chain. This sample stems from a study of T cell changes during pregnancy in multiple sclerosis. Libraries were prepared by immunoSEQ multiplex PCR; TCRdb keeps only in-frame clonotypes and omits some of them. The profile covers 15,000 to 17,000 clones, with 65% to 90% appearing a single time and roughly 15% taken by the ten largest. This TCR was sampled from a female donor in good health, enrolled as a control in a pregnancy study. The source was CD8+ T cells from peripheral blood mononuclear cells, collected after pregnancy.

The CDR3 DNA reads as TGTGCCAGCAGCTTAGGACTAGGGGACGGGGAGCTGTTTTTT. Amino acid sequence: CASSLGLGDGELFF. The gene calls are TRBV7-2 and TRBJ2-2, with a weak D call TRBD2 (6 bases). CDR3 size: 14 residues. Per the germline V gene, CDR1 is SGHTA and CDR2 is FQGNSA. Trimming cost V 1 base and J 7 bases, with 10 bases left between them. Variable domain in full (rest from reference TRBV7-2 and TRBJ2-2): GAGVSQSPSNKVTEKGKDVELRCDPISGHTALYWYRQSLGQGLEFLIYFQGNSAPDKSGLPSDRFSAERTGGSVSTLTIQRTQQEDSAVYLCASSLGLGDGELFFGEGSRLTVL.